Detailed here is one TCR beta chain. The data originate from a study of CD8 T cells in Susac syndrome. Random hexamers served to reverse transcribe roughly 0.45 to 1 ug RNA. TCRdb re-called the immunoSEQ multiplex PCR reads through MiXCR, storing one row per CDR3 protein. Of 90,000 or so distinct CDR3 sequences listed, roughly 91% are singletons. The CDR3 length is 13 residues. Trimming took 5 bases from V and 7 from J, leaving 17 bases between them. The germline CDR1 and CDR2 sequences are SQVTM and ANQGSEA. Source material: CD8+ T cells from PBMCs. The chain couples TRBV29-1 to TRBJ1-2, with D possibly matching TRBD1 (5 bases). The receptor's source is a human donor in good health. The CDR3 reads CSVLWDGGGGYTF. CDR3 in DNA: TGCAGCGTTCTTTGGGACGGTGGGGGTGGCTACACCTTC.